Included here is one T cell receptor beta chain sequence, with context. The data were obtained in a study of blood T cell repertoires in COVID-19. About the study: The study drew acute and convalescent COVID-19 samples from the United States, Italy and Spain. PBMCs, B-cell-depleted T cells, or T cells provided the cDNA or gDNA that made up the material.

Study processing details: Reference gene primer amplification yielded estimated nucleated cell counts. Some clones are missing from TCRdb's copy, which holds only in-frame ones; the method was immunoSEQ multiplex PCR. V, J and clone size are those of that table, while D and trimming were read from the DNA. The repertoire includes 120,000 or so clones, 88% of them detected once, and less than 2% sits in the top ten. Germline V gene sequence: CDR1 SGHNT, CDR2 YYREEE (reference sequence). The length of the CDR3 is 17 residues. V lost 4 bases to trimming and J lost 5 bases; unmatched junction nucleotides: 16.

The chain couples TRBV5-4 to TRBJ2-7, with 9 bases matching TRBD2. Sequenced input: peripheral blood. The sequence derives from a human donor in a cohort sampled during active COVID-19. CDR3 loop: CASSPLAGVTGRDEQYF. CDR3 coding DNA: TGTGCCAGCAGCCCATTAGCGGGAGTCACGGGAAGGGACGAGCAGTACTTC. Filled out from reference TRBV5-4 and TRBJ2-7, the complete variable domain reads ETGVTQSPTHLIKTRGQQVTLRCSSQSGHNTVSWYQQALGQGPQFIFQYYREEENGRGNFPPRFSGLQFPNYSSELNVNALELDDSALYLCASSPLAGVTGRDEQYFGPGTRLTVT.